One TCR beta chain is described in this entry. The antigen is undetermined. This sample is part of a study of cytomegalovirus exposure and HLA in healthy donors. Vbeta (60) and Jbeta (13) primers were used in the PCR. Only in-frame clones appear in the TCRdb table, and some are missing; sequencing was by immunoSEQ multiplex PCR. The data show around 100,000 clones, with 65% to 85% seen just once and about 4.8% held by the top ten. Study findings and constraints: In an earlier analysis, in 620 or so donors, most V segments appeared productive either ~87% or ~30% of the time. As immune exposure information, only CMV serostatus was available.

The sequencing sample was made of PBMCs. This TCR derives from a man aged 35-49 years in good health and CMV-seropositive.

The CDR3 protein is CASSGTGEKNTGELFF. CDR3 in DNA: TGTGCCAGTAGTGGAACAGGGGAGAAGAACACCGGGGAGCTGTTTTTT. This chain links TRBV19 with TRBJ2-2; 7 bases fit TRBD1. Trimming took 5 bases from V and 1 from J; bases not matched to a gene: 7. Germline-derived CDR1 and CDR2 are LNHDA and SQIVND (reference sequence). CDR3 length: 16 amino acids.